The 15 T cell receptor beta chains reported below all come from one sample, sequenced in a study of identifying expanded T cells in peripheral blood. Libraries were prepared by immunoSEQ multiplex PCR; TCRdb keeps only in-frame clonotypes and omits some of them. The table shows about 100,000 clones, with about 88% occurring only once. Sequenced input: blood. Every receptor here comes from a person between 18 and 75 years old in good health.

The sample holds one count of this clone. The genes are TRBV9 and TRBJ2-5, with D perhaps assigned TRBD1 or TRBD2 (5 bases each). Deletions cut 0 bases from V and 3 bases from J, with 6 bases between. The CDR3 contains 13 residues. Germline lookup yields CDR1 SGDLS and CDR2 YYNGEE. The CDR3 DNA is TGTGCCAGCAGCGTAGGAGGGGAAGAGACCCAGTACTTC. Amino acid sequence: CASSVGGEETQYF.

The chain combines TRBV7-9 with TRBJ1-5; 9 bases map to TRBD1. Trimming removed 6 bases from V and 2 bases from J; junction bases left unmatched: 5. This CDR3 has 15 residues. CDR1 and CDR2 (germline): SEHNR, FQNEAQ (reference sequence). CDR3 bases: TGTGCCAGCAGTCCGACAGGGGGAGGCAATCAGCCCCAGCATTTT. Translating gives CASSPTGGGNQPQHF.

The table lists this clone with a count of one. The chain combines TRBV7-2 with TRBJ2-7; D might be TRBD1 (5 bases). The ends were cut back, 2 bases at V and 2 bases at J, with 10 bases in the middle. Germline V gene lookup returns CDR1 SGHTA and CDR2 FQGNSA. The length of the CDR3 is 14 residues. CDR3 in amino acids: CASSLQSRAYEQYF. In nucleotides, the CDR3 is TGTGCCAGCAGCTTACAATCCAGGGCCTACGAGCAGTACTTC.

The CDR3 DNA reads as TGTGCCAGCAGCTTAGAACCCCCCGGACAGGGCTACTCCTACGAGCAGTACTTC. It is translated as CASSLEPPGQGYSYEQYF. The chain has TRBV7-8 and TRBJ2-7, with TRBD1 matching 8 bases. J gave up 0 bases and V 1 base, and 11 bases lay outside the gene matches. Looked up from germline, CDR1 is SGHVS and CDR2 is FQNEAQ. The CDR3 extends over 18 amino acids.

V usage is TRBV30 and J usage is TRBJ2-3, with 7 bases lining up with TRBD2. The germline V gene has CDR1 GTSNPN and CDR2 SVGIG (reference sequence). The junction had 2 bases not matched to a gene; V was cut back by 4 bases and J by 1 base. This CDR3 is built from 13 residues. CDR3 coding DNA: TGTGCCTGGATGGCGGGAGGCACAGATACGCAGTATTTT. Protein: CAWMAGGTDTQYF.

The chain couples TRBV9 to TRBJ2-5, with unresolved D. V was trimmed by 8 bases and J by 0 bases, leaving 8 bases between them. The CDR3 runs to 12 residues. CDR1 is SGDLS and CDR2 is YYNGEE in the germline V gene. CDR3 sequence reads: CASGDNQETQYF. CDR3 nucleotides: TGTGCCAGTGGGGATAACCAAGAGACCCAGTACTTC.

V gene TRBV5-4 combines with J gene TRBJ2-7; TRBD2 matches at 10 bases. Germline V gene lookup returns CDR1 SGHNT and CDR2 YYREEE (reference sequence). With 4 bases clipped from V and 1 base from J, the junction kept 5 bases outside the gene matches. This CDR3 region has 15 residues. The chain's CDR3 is CASSQTSGRSYEQYF. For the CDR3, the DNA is TGTGCCAGCAGCCAGACTAGCGGGCGGTCCTACGAGCAGTACTTC. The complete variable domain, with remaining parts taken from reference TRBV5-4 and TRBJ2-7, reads ETGVTQSPTHLIKTRGQQVTLRCSSQSGHNTVSWYQQALGQGPQFIFQYYREEENGRGNFPPRFSGLQFPNYSSELNVNALELDDSALYLCASSQTSGRSYEQYFGPGTRLTVT.

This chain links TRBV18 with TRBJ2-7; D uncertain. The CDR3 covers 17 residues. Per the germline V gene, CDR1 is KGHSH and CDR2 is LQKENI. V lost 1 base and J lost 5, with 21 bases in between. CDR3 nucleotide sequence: TGTGCCAGCTCACCACGATCGGGCCTATCGATCGGAAACGAGCAGTACTTC. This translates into CASSPRSGLSIGNEQYF.

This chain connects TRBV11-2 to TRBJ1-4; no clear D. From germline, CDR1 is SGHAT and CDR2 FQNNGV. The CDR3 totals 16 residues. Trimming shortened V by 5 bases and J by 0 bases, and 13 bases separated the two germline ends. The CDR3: CASSPQRFATNEKLFF. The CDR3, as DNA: TGTGCCAGCAGCCCACAACGTTTTGCAACTAATGAAAAACTGTTTTTT.

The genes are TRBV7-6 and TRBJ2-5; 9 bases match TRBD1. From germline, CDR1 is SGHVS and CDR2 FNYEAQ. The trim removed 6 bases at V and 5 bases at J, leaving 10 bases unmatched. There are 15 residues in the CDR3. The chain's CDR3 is CASSQGGTGYETQYF. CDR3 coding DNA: TGTGCCAGCAGTCAAGGGGGGACAGGGTACGAGACCCAGTACTTC.

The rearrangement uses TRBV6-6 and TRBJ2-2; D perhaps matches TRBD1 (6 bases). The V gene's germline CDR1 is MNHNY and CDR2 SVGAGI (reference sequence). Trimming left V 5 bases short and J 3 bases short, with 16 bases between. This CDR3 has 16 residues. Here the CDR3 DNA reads TGTGCCAGCAGTGTCGGAGGACAGCCTTACACCGGGGAGCTGTTTTTT. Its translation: CASSVGGQPYTGELFF.

CDR3 in amino acids: CASSFLLAGYTGELFF. For the CDR3, the DNA is TGTGCCAGCAGTTTTCTTCTAGCGGGGTACACCGGGGAGCTGTTTTTT. The chain uses TRBV27 and TRBJ2-2; 9 bases align to TRBD2. Germline V gives CDR1 MNHEY, CDR2 SMNVEV (reference sequence). Trimming at V came to 3 bases and at J to 3 bases, leaving 5 bases not matched to a gene. The CDR3 extends over 16 amino acids.

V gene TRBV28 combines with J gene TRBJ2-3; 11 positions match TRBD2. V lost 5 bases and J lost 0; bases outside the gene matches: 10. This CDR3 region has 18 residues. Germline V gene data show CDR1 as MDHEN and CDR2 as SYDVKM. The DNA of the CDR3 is TGTGCCAGCAGTCCCTCCAGGACTAGCGGGTTTAGCACAGATACGCAGTATTTT. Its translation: CASSPSRTSGFSTDTQYF. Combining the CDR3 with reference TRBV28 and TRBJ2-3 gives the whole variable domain DVKVTQSSRYLVKRTGEKVFLECVQDMDHENMFWYRQDPGLGLRLIYFSYDVKMKEKGDIPEGYSVSREKKERFSLILESASTNQTSMYLCASSPSRTSGFSTDTQYFGPGTRLTVL.

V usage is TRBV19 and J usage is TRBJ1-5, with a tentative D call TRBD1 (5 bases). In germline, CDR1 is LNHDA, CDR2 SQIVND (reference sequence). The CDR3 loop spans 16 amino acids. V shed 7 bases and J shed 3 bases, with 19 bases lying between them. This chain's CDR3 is CASTPPGIGYNQPQHF. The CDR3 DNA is TGTGCCAGTACACCTCCAGGGATAGGGTACAATCAGCCCCAGCATTTT. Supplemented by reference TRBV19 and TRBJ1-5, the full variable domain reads DGGITQSPKYLFRKEGQNVTLSCEQNLNHDAMYWYRQDPGQGLRLIYYSQIVNDFQKGDIAEGYSVSREKKESFPLTVTSAQKNPTAFYLCASTPPGIGYNQPQHFGDGTRLSIL.

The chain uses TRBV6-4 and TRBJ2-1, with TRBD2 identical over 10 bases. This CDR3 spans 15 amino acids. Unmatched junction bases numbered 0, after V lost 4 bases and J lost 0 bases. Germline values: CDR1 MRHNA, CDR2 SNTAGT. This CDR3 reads CASSASGGSYNEQFF. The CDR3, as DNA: TGTGCCAGCAGTGCTAGCGGGGGCTCCTACAATGAGCAGTTCTTC.